The subject of this entry is one TCR beta chain. Its antigen remains unknown. The data belong to a study of T cells in localized non-small cell lung cancer. The study's findings and limits: Median approximately 61 top-100 tumor clones were shared with paired adjacent lung. Elevated circulating T cell density in blood was associated with longer overall survival. In uninvolved adjacent lung, T cell clonality reached its highest value, exceeding tumor. Sequencing involved a lone tumor region, leaving heterogeneity possible.

Assay: immunoSEQ multiplex PCR; the TCRdb copy retains only in-frame clones and omits some. The profile shows some 19,000 clones, around 85% of them singletons. The germline CDR1 and CDR2 sequences are SEHNR and FQNEAQ (reference sequence). V gave up 3 bases and J gave up 9 bases, with 12 bases separating them. The CDR3 contains 14 residues. This chain connects TRBV7-9 to TRBJ1-6; D perhaps matches TRBD1 (6 bases). This material consisted of peripheral blood, taken before any cancer treatment. The clonotype comes from a man between 40 and 70 years old with stage I lung adenocarcinoma. CDR3 residues: CASSLVGGGSPLHF. CDR3 coding DNA: TGTGCCAGCAGCTTGGTCGGGGGCGGTTCACCCCTCCACTTT.